A selection of T cell receptor beta chains follows, all from one sample in a study of yellow fever vaccine responses in identical twins. TCRdb re-derived calls from the RT-PCR reads in MiXCR, one entry per CDR3 protein. The sample yields 13,000 or so distinct CDR3 sequences, approximately 85% seen once. The source was T cells from blood (PBMCs), unsorted or a sorted subset (not recorded which), collected before or after yellow fever vaccination (not recorded which). The source of these receptors is a woman aged 18-29 years who received the yellow fever vaccine. The CDR3 runs from the conserved cysteine through the conserved F or W. The order of the fields is V gene, D gene, clone size, J gene, CDR3 protein, CDR3 DNA. The D gene is left open where the match is weak. Not all rows give a size; the values are once, few, many and, for expanded clones, a class.

>TRBV11-1|.|.|TRBJ2-5
CASSLLSGPQETQYF
TGTGCCAGCAGCTTATTATCGGGCCCCCAAGAGACCCAGTACTTC
>TRBV11-3|.|.|TRBJ2-3
CASPGLTRTDTQYF
TGTGCCAGCCCCGGACTAACCCGCACAGATACGCAGTATTTT
>TRBV4-3|TRBD2|.|TRBJ2-7
CASSQHISGRERSYEQYF
TGCGCCAGCAGCCAACACATTTCTGGGCGGGAGCGATCCTACGAGCAGTACTTC
>TRBV11-3|.|.|TRBJ1-1
CASSLDQVGAEAFF
TGTGCCAGCAGCTTAGATCAGGTTGGTGCTGAAGCTTTCTTT
>TRBV12-3/TRBV12-4|TRBD1|.|TRBJ1-5
CASRRIMTGTNQPQHF
TGTGCCAGCAGACGGATAATGACAGGGACCAATCAGCCCCAGCATTTT
>TRBV5-4|TRBD2|.|TRBJ2-3
CASRLAGGPKDTQYF
TGTGCCAGCAGACTAGCGGGGGGGCCTAAAGATACGCAGTATTTT
>TRBV10-1|.|.|TRBJ2-2
CASSDRDLGTGELFF
TGCGCCAGCAGTGATAGGGACCTCGGTACCGGGGAGCTGTTTTTT
>TRBV7-2|.|.|TRBJ2-3
CASSQSTDTQYF
TGTGCCAGCAGCCAAAGCACAGATACGCAGTATTTT
>TRBV3-1|.|.|TRBJ1-5
CASGGRGQPQHF
TGTGCCAGCGGGGGGCGAGGTCAGCCCCAGCATTTT
>TRBV12-5|.|.|TRBJ1-2
CASGSSDNPGNYGYTF
TGTGCTAGTGGTTCTTCGGACAATCCCGGGAACTATGGCTACACCTTC
>TRBV18|.|.|TRBJ2-7
CASSPRVESYEQYF
TGTGCCAGCTCACCACGGGTAGAATCCTACGAGCAGTACTTC
>TRBV3-1|.|.|TRBJ2-5
CASSQDLRVETQYF
TGTGCCAGCAGCCAAGATCTAAGGGTAGAGACCCAGTACTTC
>TRBV18|.|once|TRBJ1-2
CASSRTVLYGYTF
TGTGCCAGCTCGCGGACAGTCCTCTATGGCTACACCTTC
>TRBV29-1|.|.|TRBJ1-1
CSADGQTKVTMTEAFF
TGCAGCGCTGATGGACAGACAAAGGTTACCATGACTGAAGCTTTCTTT
>TRBV29-1|TRBD1|.|TRBJ2-2
CSVDETGGTGELFF
TGCAGCGTTGACGAGACAGGGGGCACCGGGGAGCTGTTTTTT
>TRBV6-5|TRBD2|.|TRBJ2-4
CASSYLSSGGKNIQYF
TGTGCCAGCAGTTACTTGTCAAGCGGGGGTAAAAACATTCAGTACTTC
>TRBV15|.|.|TRBJ2-7
CATSRAGASYKQYF
TGTGCCACCAGCAGAGCAGGGGCCTCCTACAAGCAGTACTTC
>TRBV20-1|.|.|TRBJ2-5
CSALTVQETQYF
TGCAGTGCTCTGACTGTCCAAGAGACCCAGTACTTC
>TRBV29-1|TRBD2|.|TRBJ2-7
CSVRETSYEQYF
TGCAGCGTGCGGGAGACCTCCTACGAGCAGTACTTC
>TRBV11-3|.|.|TRBJ2-4
CASSNKNIQYF
TGTGCCAGCAGCAATAAAAACATTCAGTACTTC
>TRBV11-2|.|.|TRBJ2-1
CASSWRNSYNEQFF
TGTGCCAGCAGCTGGCGGAACTCCTACAATGAGCAGTTCTTC
>TRBV4-1|.|once|TRBJ1-1
CASSKLIGPPGTEAFF
TGCGCCAGCAGCAAATTGATAGGACCCCCGGGGACTGAAGCTTTCTTT
>TRBV11-2|.|.|TRBJ2-1
CASSPGMRHNEQFF
TGTGCCAGCAGCCCCGGGATGAGGCACAATGAGCAGTTCTTC
>TRBV28|.|.|TRBJ2-2
CASSSTVYRADAGELFF
TGTGCCAGCAGTTCGACCGTCTACAGGGCTGATGCCGGGGAGCTGTTTTTT
>TRBV21-1|.|.|TRBJ2-7
CASSKEDEQYF
TGTGCCAGCAGCAAGGAGGACGAGCAGTACTTC
>TRBV29-1|.|.|TRBJ2-1
CSVEWGQAWDEQFF
TGCAGCGTTGAATGGGGGCAGGCGTGGGATGAGCAGTTCTTC
>TRBV5-1|.|once|TRBJ1-1
CASSLRGANTEAFF
TGCGCCAGCAGCTTGCGGGGGGCGAACACTGAAGCTTTCTTT
>TRBV5-4|TRBD2|.|TRBJ2-7
CASSLFRGGYEQYF
TGTGCCAGCAGCTTGTTTCGGGGGGGCTACGAGCAGTACTTC
>TRBV28|.|.|TRBJ2-4
CASTPTGPKNIQYF
TGTGCCAGCACCCCAACAGGGCCCAAAAACATTCAGTACTTC
>TRBV11-1|TRBD1|.|TRBJ2-6
CASSTRTGTNGANVLTF
TGTGCCAGCAGCACCCGGACAGGGACAAATGGGGCCAACGTCCTGACTTTC
>TRBV11-3|.|.|TRBJ2-7
CASSEPRPGKGAYEQYF
TGTGCCAGCAGCGAGCCCAGACCCGGGAAGGGCGCCTACGAGCAGTACTTC
>TRBV7-3|.|.|TRBJ2-3
CASSLMTDTQYF
TGTGCCAGCAGCTTAATGACAGATACGCAGTATTTT
>TRBV7-6|.|few|TRBJ1-2
CASSPRDTGYGYTF
TGTGCCAGCAGCCCTCGGGACACTGGCTATGGCTACACCTTC
>TRBV2|.|.|TRBJ1-5
CASSEALLGGNQPQHF
TGTGCCAGCAGTGAAGCGCTTCTGGGGGGGAATCAGCCCCAGCATTTT
>TRBV7-8|TRBD1|.|TRBJ2-2
CASSPGQGSGELFF
TGTGCCAGCAGCCCGGGACAGGGCTCCGGGGAGCTGTTTTTT
>TRBV15|.|few|TRBJ2-7
CATSPGKSYEQYF
TGTGCCACCAGCCCGGGGAAATCCTACGAGCAGTACTTC
>TRBV5-1|.|.|TRBJ2-3
CASSLRSLADTQYF
TGCGCCAGCAGCTTGCGTTCCTTAGCAGATACGCAGTATTTT
>TRBV4-3|.|.|TRBJ2-1
CASSQEGRARNEQFF
TGCGCCAGCAGCCAAGAGGGCAGGGCTCGAAATGAGCAGTTCTTC
>TRBV5-1|TRBD1|.|TRBJ2-7
CASSHGTDYEQYF
TGCGCCAGCAGCCACGGGACAGACTACGAGCAGTACTTC
>TRBV29-1|.|.|TRBJ2-1
CSVELDGTGNEQFF
TGCAGCGTTGAATTGGACGGGACTGGCAATGAGCAGTTCTTC
>TRBV10-3|.|.|TRBJ2-7
CAISPLMEDLKTYEQYF
TGTGCCATCAGTCCCCTAATGGAGGACCTTAAGACCTACGAGCAGTACTTC